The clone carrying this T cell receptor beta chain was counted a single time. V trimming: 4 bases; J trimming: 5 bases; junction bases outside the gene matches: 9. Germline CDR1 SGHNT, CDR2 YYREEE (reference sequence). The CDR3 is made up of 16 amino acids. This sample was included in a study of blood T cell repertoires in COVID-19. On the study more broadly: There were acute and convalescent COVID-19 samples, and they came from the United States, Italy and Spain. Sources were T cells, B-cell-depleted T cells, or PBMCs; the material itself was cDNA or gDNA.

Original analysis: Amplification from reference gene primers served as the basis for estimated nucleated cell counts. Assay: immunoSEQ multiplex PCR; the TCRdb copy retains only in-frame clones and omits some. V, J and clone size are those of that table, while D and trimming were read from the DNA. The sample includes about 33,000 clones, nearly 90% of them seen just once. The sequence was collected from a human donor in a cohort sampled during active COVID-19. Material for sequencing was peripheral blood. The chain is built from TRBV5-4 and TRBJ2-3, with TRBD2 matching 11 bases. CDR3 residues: CASSLYLAGGGDTQYF. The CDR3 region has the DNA TGTGCCAGCAGCCTATATCTAGCGGGGGGCGGAGATACGCAGTATTTT.